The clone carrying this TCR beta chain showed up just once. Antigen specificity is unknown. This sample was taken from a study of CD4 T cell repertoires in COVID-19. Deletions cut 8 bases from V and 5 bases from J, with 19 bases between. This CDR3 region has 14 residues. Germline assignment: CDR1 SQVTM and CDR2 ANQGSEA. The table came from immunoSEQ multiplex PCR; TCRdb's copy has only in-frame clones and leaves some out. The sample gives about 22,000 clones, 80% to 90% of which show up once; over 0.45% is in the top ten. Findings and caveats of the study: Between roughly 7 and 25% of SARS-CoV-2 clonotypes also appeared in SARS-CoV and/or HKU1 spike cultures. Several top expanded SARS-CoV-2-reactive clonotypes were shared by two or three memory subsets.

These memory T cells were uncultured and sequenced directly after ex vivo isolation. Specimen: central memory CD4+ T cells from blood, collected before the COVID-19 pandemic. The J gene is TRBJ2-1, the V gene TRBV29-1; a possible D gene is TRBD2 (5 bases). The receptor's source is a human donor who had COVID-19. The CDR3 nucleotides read TGCAGCTCCGCACGGCTCCCGAGGGACAATGAGCAGTTCTTC. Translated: CSSARLPRDNEQFF.